This paragraph covers one T cell receptor beta chain sequence. Its specificity is not known. The data are from a study of Tregs in tolerant kidney transplant recipients. General study results and limits: Validation in larger populations is needed because few patients were studied.

The ends were cut back, 3 bases at V and 5 bases at J, with 17 bases in the middle. Germline-derived CDR1 and CDR2 are MNHEY and SMNVEV (reference sequence). This CDR3 has 15 residues. Data came from immunoSEQ multiplex PCR; TCRdb stores just in-frame clones and leaves some out. The table shows about 69,000 clones, with roughly nine tenths occurring only once. The TCR originated in a human donor who received a combined kidney and bone marrow transplant. The sample here was CD4+ T cells from blood, taken before the transplant. The rearrangement uses TRBV27 and TRBJ2-7, with D perhaps TRBD1 (6 bases). The CDR3 bases are TGTGCCAGCAGTTTCCCCGGCAGGGGTGTGGACGAGCAGTACTTC. Encoded protein: CASSFPGRGVDEQYF.